This T cell receptor beta chain was identified during a study of cytomegalovirus exposure and HLA in healthy donors. Study information: It was reported in a later analysis that the same platform had been used for the 120 or so validation repertoires as for the 666 first-cohort repertoires.

The germline V and J ends were trimmed by 0 bases and 6 bases, with 10 bases remaining between them. The CDR3 spans 14 residues. CDR1 MGHRA and CDR2 YSYEKL come from the germline V gene. The approximately 120-subject validation cohort, separate from the approximately 640-subject first cohort, included the donors. A word on this clone: Its specificity is unknown.

The data were produced by immunoSEQ multiplex PCR, yet TCRdb's version contains in-frame clones alone and is incomplete. The profile shows some 170,000 clones, roughly nine tenths of them singletons. Study-wide results and limits: It was about 180 TCR beta chains that were listed as cytomegalovirus-associated. Reported performance of the classifier showed diagnosis of cytomegalovirus status with high specificity and sensitivity.

The sample consisted of PBMCs. The receptor's source is a woman younger than 30 in good health and CMV-seropositive. V and J are TRBV4-1 and TRBJ2-3; D is uncertain. The CDR3 spells CASSQDRAPDTQYF. CDR3 DNA: TGCGCCAGCAGCCAAGACCGCGCACCCGATACGCAGTATTTT.